The 21 T cell receptor beta chains given below trace back to one sample, sequenced in a study of cytomegalovirus exposure and HLA in healthy donors. This PCR relied on a set of 60 Vbeta primers and 13 Jbeta primers. The method was immunoSEQ multiplex PCR; TCRdb's version includes in-frame clones alone and lacks a portion of them. The repertoire includes about 200,000 clones, around 73% of them detected once, and less than 3.5% sits in the top ten. Sequencing was done on a sample of PBMCs. Receptor source: a woman aged 30 to 39 in good health and CMV-seronegative.

This rearrangement joins TRBV5-1 to TRBJ2-7; 11 bases map to TRBD2. Trimming took 6 bases from V and 2 from J; bases not matched to a gene: 7. The germline gives CDR1 SGHRS, CDR2 YFSETQ. This CDR3 region has 15 residues. The CDR3, as DNA: TGCGCCAGCACCCTGGGACTAGCGGTTACCTACGAGCAGTACTTC. It is translated as CASTLGLAVTYEQYF.

Remarks on this clone: The missing conserved phenylalanine or tryptophan at the end of this CDR3 makes a read error likely. V usage is TRBV30 and J usage is TRBJ1-2; D is undetermined. Germline V lookup: CDR1 GTSNPN, CDR2 SVGIG (reference sequence). The length of the CDR3 is 16 residues. Trimming removed 0 bases from V and 6 bases from J, with 20 bases in between. Here the CDR3 DNA reads TGTGCCTGGAGTGTAGTAAAAAGAGGAGGGTCGAATGGCTACACCTCC. This codes for CAWSVVKRGGSNGYTS.

The chain employs TRBV18 and TRBJ1-5; the D gene is possibly TRBD1 (5 bases). This CDR3 comprises 15 residues. V was clipped by 4 bases and J by 0 bases, with 10 bases between them. Germline lookup yields CDR1 KGHSH and CDR2 LQKENI. This CDR3 is CASSLQVDSNQPQHF. The CDR3 DNA is TGTGCCAGCTCACTACAGGTGGATAGCAATCAGCCCCAGCATTTT.

The rearrangement uses TRBV7-9 and TRBJ2-6; TRBD1 matches 8 bases. The V gene end was trimmed by 5 bases and the J gene end by 13 bases; junction bases not matched to a gene: 13. The CDR3 is 15 residues long. Germline V gene sequence: CDR1 SEHNR, CDR2 FQNEAQ (reference sequence). CDR3 DNA: TGTGCCAGCAGCCCCCCCGGACAGGGTCTAGAGGTCCTGACTTTC. Its protein product is CASSPPGQGLEVLTF.

This clone was counted only a few times. This chain uses TRBV10-3 with TRBJ2-7, with D possibly matching TRBD2 (6 bases). This CDR3 is built from 15 residues. Germline V gives CDR1 ENHRY, CDR2 SYGVKD. V was shortened by 4 bases and J by 0 bases, with 13 bases between the two germline ends. The CDR3 sequence: CAISASSGSSYEQYF. DNA for the CDR3: TGTGCCATCAGTGCTAGTAGCGGAAGCTCCTACGAGCAGTACTTC.

CDR3 residues: CASSYNRNSNQPQHF. The DNA of the CDR3 is TGTGCCAGCAGTTACAACAGGAATAGCAATCAGCCCCAGCATTTT. The J gene is TRBJ1-5, the V gene TRBV6-5; TRBD1 is a possible D gene (5 bases). V was cut by 2 bases and J by 0 bases, with 8 bases left in between. CDR1 and CDR2 from the germline V gene are MNHEY and SVGAGI. CDR3 length: 15 residues.

As to this clone: An end of the junction does not agree with germline; a read error may underlie this. This sequence joins TRBV7-9 and TRBJ1-2; D is uncertain. Germline values: CDR1 SEHNR, CDR2 FQNEAQ (reference sequence). This CDR3 region has 13 residues. The CDR3 here is CASSLGGRDGYPF. DNA of the CDR3: TGTGCCAGCAGCTTAGGAGGGCGTGATGGCTACCCCTTC. The entire variable domain, with the rest obtained from reference TRBV7-9 and TRBJ1-2, is as follows: DTGVSQNPRHKITKRGQNVTFRCDPISEHNRLYWYRQTLGQGPEFLTYFQNEAQLEKSRLLSDRFSAERPKGSFSTLEIQRTEQGDSAMYLCASSLGGRDGYPFGSGTRLTVV.

This sequence joins TRBV30 and TRBJ2-1; TRBD1 might be the D (6 bases). CDR1 GTSNPN and CDR2 SVGIG come from the germline V gene (reference sequence). This CDR3 spans 15 amino acids. V dropped 4 bases and J dropped 2 bases, with 15 bases sitting between them. The CDR3 here is CAWTLRAGAYNEQFF. The CDR3 nucleotides are TGTGCCTGGACCCTAAGGGCAGGGGCCTACAATGAGCAGTTCTTC.

The chain recombines TRBV5-6 with TRBJ2-7; the D is unclear. The CDR3 has 15 amino acids. V was trimmed by 0 bases and J by 4 bases, leaving 14 bases between them. From germline, CDR1 is SGHDT and CDR2 YYEEEE. Here the CDR3 reads CASSLGLQPTYEQYF. The CDR3 DNA reads as TGTGCCAGCAGCTTGGGGTTGCAACCGACATACGAGCAGTACTTC.

The chain combines TRBV27 with TRBJ2-2; D remains ambiguous. Germline CDR1 is MNHEY and CDR2 is SMNVEV (reference sequence). This CDR3 contains 14 residues. With 4 bases removed from V and 0 bases from J, the gap between germline ends came to 6 bases. The CDR3 bases are TGTGCCAGCAGTTCGACAACGAACACCGGGGAGCTGTTTTTT. Protein product: CASSSTTNTGELFF.

This chain connects TRBV2 to TRBJ2-2; 10 bases align to TRBD2. The junction had 11 bases not matched to a gene; V was cut back by 1 base and J by 3 bases. This CDR3 region has 19 residues. Germline values: CDR1 SNHLY, CDR2 FYNNEI. The CDR3 bases are TGTGCCAGCAGTGAAGGGCCGACCTTAGCGGGAGGTCACACCGGGGAGCTGTTTTTT. It is translated as CASSEGPTLAGGHTGELFF.

The chain carries TRBV29-1 and TRBJ1-4, with 7 bases that match TRBD1. The germline V gene encodes CDR1 SQVTM and CDR2 ANQGSEA. V gave up 4 bases and J gave up 4 bases; unmatched junction bases: 6. CDR3 length: 14 residues. CDR3 sequence reads: CSVALTGNNEKLFF. As DNA, the CDR3 is TGCAGCGTTGCGTTGACAGGGAATAATGAAAAACTGTTTTTT. The full variable domain, with the rest looked up from reference TRBV29-1 and TRBJ1-4, is SAVISQKPSRDICQRGTSLTIQCQVDSQVTMMFWYRQQPGQSLTLIATANQGSEATYESGFVIDKFPISRPNLTFSTLTVSNMSPEDSSIYLCSVALTGNNEKLFFGSGTQLSVL.

The chain uses TRBV6-5 and TRBJ1-1; D gene uncertain. Germline V gene lookup returns CDR1 MNHEY and CDR2 SVGAGI. Trimming cost V 0 bases and J 6 bases, with 11 bases left between them. This CDR3 has 14 residues. The CDR3 here is CASSYSAGGPEAFF. The CDR3 nucleotides read TGTGCCAGCAGTTACTCTGCCGGAGGACCTGAAGCTTTCTTT.

V usage is TRBV4-2 and J usage is TRBJ2-5; the match to TRBD2 covers 13 bases. The germline gives CDR1 LGHNA, CDR2 YNFKEQ. The junction had 5 bases not matched to a gene; V was cut back by 1 base and J by 0 bases. CDR3 length: 18 amino acids. Written as DNA, the CDR3 is TGTGCCAGCAGCCAAGGGACTAGCGGGGGTCGGTACCAAGAGACCCAGTACTTC. It specifies CASSQGTSGGRYQETQYF.

This clone was counted once. This chain uses TRBV2 with TRBJ2-7, with D tentatively TRBD2 (5 bases). Trimming took off 6 bases at V and 5 bases at J, with 23 bases between the two ends. The CDR3 length is 16 residues. CDR1 and CDR2 (germline): SNHLY, FYNNEI. The CDR3 DNA reads as TGTGCCAGCAGACTAGACCCTAACTCCGAGATAGACGAGCAGTACTTC. Its translation: CASRLDPNSEIDEQYF.

The J gene is TRBJ1-2, the V gene TRBV10-2, with a weak D call TRBD1 (5 bases). The CDR3 extends over 13 amino acids. CDR1 and CDR2 from the germline V gene are WSHSY and SAAADI. The V and J ends lost 7 bases and 7 bases respectively, with 16 bases between them. The CDR3 is CASKWGGGLGYTF. The CDR3 DNA follows: TGCGCCAGCAAGTGGGGGGGTGGGCTTGGCTACACCTTC.

The rearrangement joins TRBV5-1 to TRBJ2-7, with 7 bases identical to TRBD2. V shed 3 bases, J shed 0 bases, and the junction held 12 bases outside the gene matches. The CDR3 sequence is 17 residues long. Germline V gene lookup returns CDR1 SGHRS and CDR2 YFSETQ. The CDR3 coding sequence is TGCGCCAGCAGCTCGGTGGAAGCGGGGCCGAGCTCCTACGAGCAGTACTTC. Translating gives CASSSVEAGPSSYEQYF.

This clone has more than one count but fewer than ten. The chain carries TRBV28 and TRBJ1-2, with 9 positions matching TRBD1. J gave up 1 base and V 4 bases, and 4 bases lay outside the gene matches. Per the germline V gene, CDR1 is MDHEN and CDR2 is SYDVKM. The CDR3 has 15 residues. The CDR3, as DNA: TGTGCCAGCAGTTCGACAGGGGGGATTAACTATGGCTACACCTTC. Its protein product is CASSSTGGINYGYTF.

The chain has TRBV7-8 and TRBJ1-1, with a possible D match to TRBD1 (6 bases). Trimming removed 5 bases at V and 0 bases at J, with 16 bases between. Looked up from germline, CDR1 is SGHVS and CDR2 is FQNEAQ. The CDR3 spans 16 residues. The CDR3 DNA reads TGTGCCAGCAGCCTGGCGGGGGCGATGATGAACACTGAAGCTTTCTTT. It encodes CASSLAGAMMNTEAFF. Full variable domain (rest looked up from reference TRBV7-8 and TRBJ1-1): GAGVSQSPRYKVAKRGQDVALRCDPISGHVSLFWYQQALGQGPEFLTYFQNEAQLDKSGLPSDRFFAERPEGSVSTLKIQRTQQEDSAVYLCASSLAGAMMNTEAFFGQGTRLTVV.

This rearrangement joins TRBV7-9 to TRBJ2-5; 10 nucleotides align to TRBD2. The CDR3 contains 17 residues. Trimming took 2 bases from V and 3 from J; bases not matched to a gene: 9. The germline gives CDR1 SEHNR, CDR2 FQNEAQ (reference sequence). The DNA for the CDR3 is TGTGCCAGCAGCTTACCCAAGGTAGCGGGGGGAGAAGAGACCCAGTACTTC. This codes for CASSLPKVAGGEETQYF. The full variable domain, with the rest looked up from reference TRBV7-9 and TRBJ2-5, is DTGVSQNPRHKITKRGQNVTFRCDPISEHNRLYWYRQTLGQGPEFLTYFQNEAQLEKSRLLSDRFSAERPKGSFSTLEIQRTEQGDSAMYLCASSLPKVAGGEETQYFGPGTRLLVL.

This chain links TRBV6-1 with TRBJ1-1; TRBD1 is a possible D gene (5 bases). V was shortened by 4 bases and J by 0 bases, with 12 bases between the two germline ends. This CDR3 contains 15 residues. CDR1 and CDR2 from the germline V gene are MNHNS and SASEGT. CDR3 in amino acids: CASSGLQDLNTEAFF. The CDR3 coding sequence is TGTGCCAGCAGTGGGCTACAGGATTTGAACACTGAAGCTTTCTTT.